What follows are 21 T cell receptor beta chains derived from one specimen sequenced in a study of blood T cell repertoires in COVID-19. Generated by immunoSEQ multiplex PCR, the TCRdb table keeps only in-frame clones and is missing some. The table includes about 670,000 clones, about nine tenths detected once. Sample: peripheral blood. The receptors stem from a woman younger than 30 with acute or convalescent COVID-19.

The chain couples TRBV6-5 to TRBJ1-2, with D uncertain. Trimming took off 0 bases at V and 7 bases at J, with 12 bases between the two ends. This CDR3 spans 14 amino acids. The germline V gene has CDR1 MNHEY and CDR2 SVGAGI. The CDR3 region has the DNA TGTGCCAGCAGTTACTCGTCCCAGACGGGTGGCTACACCTTC. Translated, it gives CASSYSSQTGGYTF.

This clone has a single count. V is TRBV14 and J is TRBJ2-2; D may be TRBD1 (6 bases). CDR3 length: 17 residues. Per the germline V gene, CDR1 is SGHDN and CDR2 is FVKESK. V shed 4 bases and J shed 0 bases, with 15 bases lying between them. The CDR3 protein is CASSLGGGTPNTGELFF. CDR3 nucleotides: TGTGCCAGCAGCCTCGGTGGTGGGACACCGAACACCGGGGAGCTGTTTTTT.

The chain recombines TRBV12-5 with TRBJ2-5; no firm D call. V lost 1 base and J 3 bases, leaving 12 bases between the germline ends. Germline V gene lookup returns CDR1 LGHNT and CDR2 FRNRAP. The CDR3 length is 15 residues. CDR3 DNA: TGTGCTAGTGGTTTGGCCCCGGTCAACGAAGAGACCCAGTACTTC. Amino acid sequence: CASGLAPVNEETQYF.

The chain couples TRBV13 to TRBJ2-2; no clear D gene. V lost 0 bases, J lost 7 bases, and 18 bases lay in between. CDR1 is PRHDT and CDR2 is FYEKMQ in the germline V gene (reference sequence). The CDR3 totals 17 residues. CDR3 protein: CASSLGVVARGGGELFF. The CDR3 DNA sequence: TGTGCCAGCAGCTTAGGCGTCGTGGCCCGAGGCGGCGGGGAGCTGTTTTTT.

V gene TRBV3-1 (or the pseudogene TRBV3-2) combines with J gene TRBJ2-7; 10 bases are shared with TRBD2. This CDR3 has 16 amino acids. J was trimmed by 4 bases and V by 4 bases; bases with no gene match: 10. Per the germline V gene, CDR1 is LGHDT and CDR2 is YNNKEL (reference sequence). DNA of the CDR3: TGTGCCAGCAGCCCGCAAGAGGGACTAGCGTCGTACGAGCAGTACTTC. Translated, it gives CASSPQEGLASYEQYF.

This chain links TRBV7-3 with TRBJ2-3; 7 bases fit TRBD2. There are 14 residues in the CDR3. The germline V gene has CDR1 SGHTA and CDR2 FQGTGA. J gave up 5 bases and V 2 bases, and 4 bases lay outside the gene matches. Here the CDR3 reads CASSLSAGVDTQYF. The DNA for the CDR3 is TGTGCCAGCAGCTTATCGGCGGGGGTAGATACGCAGTATTTT.

The rearrangement uses TRBV5-6 and TRBJ1-2; perhaps TRBD1 as D (5 bases). From germline, CDR1 is SGHDT and CDR2 YYEEEE. This CDR3 has 14 residues. V shed 6 bases and J shed 7 bases, with 19 bases lying between them. Here the CDR3 DNA reads TGTGCCAGCATCTCTACGACAGCCTCTATTGGCTACACCTTC. It yields the protein CASISTTASIGYTF.

The sample holds a few counts of this clone. The V call is TRBV11-1, the J call TRBJ1-1; D unclear. The V gene lost 6 bases and the J gene lost 0 bases, with 11 bases spanning the gap. Germline V lookup: CDR1 SGHAT, CDR2 FQDESV (reference sequence). This CDR3 has 14 amino acids. CDR3 coding DNA: TGTGCCAGCAGAGAGACACAAATGAACACTGAAGCTTTCTTT. Translation: CASRETQMNTEAFF.

V usage is TRBV21-1 and J usage is TRBJ1-1. TRBV21-1 is marked as a pseudogene. CDR3 length: 15 residues. This CDR3 reads CASSPQRGLNTEAFF. As DNA, the CDR3 is TGTGCCAGCAGCCCCCAAAGAGGGCTGAACACTGAAGCTTTCTTT.

CDR3 protein: CASSQGADSYNEQFF. The CDR3 DNA is TGTGCCAGCAGCCAAGGCGCGGACTCCTACAATGAGCAGTTCTTC. J is TRBJ2-1 and V is TRBV3-1 (or the pseudogene TRBV3-2); D is unclear. This CDR3 has 15 residues. CDR1 and CDR2 from the germline V gene are LGHDT and YNNKEL (reference sequence). Trimming removed 1 base from V and 0 bases from J, with 7 bases in between.

This clone came up once. The CDR3 spells CSTWVGQDDGYTF. In nucleotides, the CDR3 is TGCAGCACCTGGGTGGGACAGGACGACGGCTACACCTTC. The chain employs TRBV29-1 and TRBJ1-2; 8 bases fit TRBD1. CDR1 and CDR2 from the germline V gene are SQVTM and ANQGSEA. The CDR3 has 13 amino acids. Trimming took 8 bases from V and 8 from J; bases not matched to a gene: 13.

J is TRBJ1-1 and V is TRBV5-8, with 8 bases identical to TRBD1. Germline V lookup: CDR1 SGHTS, CDR2 YDEGEE. CDR3 length: 14 amino acids. The V segment lost 5 bases and the J segment 4 bases; nucleotides outside the gene matches: 7. CDR3 region: CASRRDRWGTEAFF. DNA of the CDR3: TGTGCCAGCAGGCGGGACAGGTGGGGCACTGAAGCTTTCTTT.

The V gene is TRBV30, the J gene TRBJ2-6; 10 bases line up with TRBD1. The CDR3 sequence is 18 residues long. From germline, CDR1 is GTSNPN and CDR2 SVGIG (reference sequence). V shed 6 bases, J shed 2 bases, and the junction held 13 bases outside the gene matches. CDR3 in amino acids: CACRKGQGMVAGANVLTF. The CDR3 nucleotides are TGTGCCTGTCGCAAGGGACAGGGGATGGTTGCTGGGGCCAACGTCCTGACTTTC.

The chain combines TRBV6-5 with TRBJ1-2; TRBD1 is a possible D gene (5 bases). The CDR3 is 15 residues long. Trimming stripped 0 bases from V and 6 bases from J, with 14 bases between. The germline V gene encodes CDR1 MNHEY and CDR2 SVGAGI. The CDR3 DNA reads TGTGCCAGCAGTTACTCGAAAGCCAGGGTGAATGGCTACACCTTC. This sequence encodes CASSYSKARVNGYTF.

The chain carries TRBV11-2 and TRBJ1-2; D may be TRBD1 (5 bases). The V end lost 7 bases, the J end lost 4 bases, and 16 bases lay between the germline ends. CDR3 length: 14 amino acids. CDR1 SGHAT and CDR2 FQNNGV come from the germline V gene. The CDR3: CASTRPGPFYGYTF. For the CDR3, the DNA is TGTGCCAGCACCCGTCCAGGGCCCTTCTATGGCTACACCTTC.

The rearrangement links TRBV5-1 to TRBJ1-2, with 7 bases aligning to TRBD1. Unmatched junction bases numbered 8, after V lost 0 bases and J lost 9 bases. The germline V gene encodes CDR1 SGHRS and CDR2 YFSETQ. The CDR3 length is 14 residues. The CDR3, as DNA: TGCGCCAGCAGCTTGGATACAGGGGTCTTTCGCTACACCTTC. Amino acids: CASSLDTGVFRYTF.

The rearrangement links TRBV24-1 to TRBJ1-1; D is perhaps TRBD1 (5 bases). Trimming stripped 5 bases from V and 7 bases from J, with 13 bases between. Germline CDR1 KGHDR, CDR2 SFDVKD. This CDR3 comprises 13 residues. The CDR3 spells CATSGGAHGEAFF. The DNA for the CDR3 is TGTGCCACCAGTGGTGGGGCGCATGGTGAAGCTTTCTTT.

The chain employs TRBV6-2 or TRBV6-3 and TRBJ1-1, with a tentative D call TRBD1 (5 bases). With 0 bases removed from V and 7 bases from J, the gap between germline ends came to 12 bases. The CDR3 is made up of 14 amino acids. Germline CDR1 and CDR2: MNHEY and SVGEGT. The CDR3: CASSYSNQGYEAFF. The CDR3, as DNA: TGTGCCAGCAGTTACTCGAACCAGGGCTATGAAGCTTTCTTT.

The CDR3 nucleotides are TGTGCCTGGACCACGTCAGGGGACACTGAAGCTTTCTTT. It translates to CAWTTSGDTEAFF. The J gene is TRBJ1-1, the V gene TRBV30; perhaps TRBD1 as D (6 bases). Germline loops: CDR1 GTSNPN, CDR2 SVGIG (reference sequence). V lost 4 bases, J lost 3 bases, and 12 bases lay in between. This CDR3 is built from 13 residues.

The gene calls are TRBV12-3 or TRBV12-4 and TRBJ2-3; D is unclear. The CDR3 sequence is 12 residues long. With 10 bases removed from V and 3 bases from J, the gap between germline ends came to 11 bases. The CDR3 is CATDKATDTQYF. The CDR3 DNA reads TGTGCCACCGACAAGGCGACAGATACGCAGTATTTT.

The rearrangement joins TRBV10-3 to TRBJ2-2, with D possibly being TRBD2 (6 bases). Between the trimmed V and J ends, which lost 8 bases and 6 bases, there was a span of 13 bases. The germline gives CDR1 ENHRY, CDR2 SYGVKD. This CDR3 region has 13 residues. The CDR3 sequence is CAIGGGGAGELFF. CDR3 sequence (DNA): TGTGCCATCGGCGGAGGAGGGGCCGGGGAGCTGTTTTTT.